A single sample gave rise to the 11 T cell receptor beta chains below, sequenced in a study of blood T cell repertoires in COVID-19. Sequencing was performed with immunoSEQ multiplex PCR; in TCRdb, only in-frame clones are kept and a portion is missing. The sample contains around 180,000 clones, approximately 80% of which appear only once. The source material was peripheral blood. All receptors come from a human donor in a cohort sampled during active COVID-19.

V and J are TRBV19 and TRBJ1-2; D gene unclear. CDR1 is LNHDA, CDR2 SQIVND, per germline (reference sequence). The CDR3 runs to 18 residues. V was shortened by 0 bases and J by 0 bases, with 17 bases between the two germline ends. DNA of the CDR3: TGTGCCAGTAGTATAGATTCATTCAACAGCTTACCTAACTATGGCTACACCTTC. Protein product: CASSIDSFNSLPNYGYTF. The full variable domain, rest sourced from reference TRBV19 and TRBJ1-2, is DGGITQSPKYLFRKEGQNVTLSCEQNLNHDAMYWYRQDPGQGLRLIYYSQIVNDFQKGDIAEGYSVSREKKESFPLTVTSAQKNPTAFYLCASSIDSFNSLPNYGYTFGSGTRLTVV.

The J gene is TRBJ1-4, the V gene TRBV7-8; unclear D gene. Between the trimmed V and J ends, which lost 2 bases and 8 bases, there was a span of 12 bases. The CDR3 contains 14 residues. CDR1 and CDR2 from the germline V gene are SGHVS and FQNEAQ. The CDR3 region has the DNA TGTGCCAGCAGCTTACTTACACCCCAAGAAAAACTGTTTTTT. This codes for CASSLLTPQEKLFF.

The table lists this clone with a count of one. V gene TRBV27 combines with J gene TRBJ2-1, with 10 nucleotides matching TRBD1. Per the germline V gene, CDR1 is MNHEY and CDR2 is SMNVEV (reference sequence). With 1 base clipped from V and 3 bases from J, the junction kept 9 bases outside the gene matches. The length of the CDR3 is 18 residues. CDR3: CASSLWWPRDRGYNEQFF. The DNA for the CDR3 is TGTGCCAGCAGTTTATGGTGGCCCCGGGACAGGGGCTACAATGAGCAGTTCTTC.

The chain links TRBV3-1 (or the pseudogene TRBV3-2) to TRBJ2-2, with 8 bases fitting TRBD2. With 2 bases clipped from V and 7 bases from J, the junction kept 15 bases outside the gene matches. This CDR3 region has 18 residues. CDR1 and CDR2 (germline): LGHDT, YNNKEL (reference sequence). This chain's CDR3 is CASSQYGPAGAPGGELFF. In nucleotides, the CDR3 is TGTGCCAGCAGCCAATATGGTCCAGCGGGGGCCCCCGGCGGGGAGCTGTTTTTT.

The chain combines TRBV6-1 with TRBJ2-7; 7 positions agree with TRBD1. Germline assignment: CDR1 MNHNS and CDR2 SASEGT. V lost 3 bases and J lost 0; bases outside the gene matches: 5. This CDR3 is built from 15 residues. The CDR3 region has the DNA TGTGCCAGCAGTGATCAGGGGGTGAGCTCCTACGAGCAGTACTTC. It codes for CASSDQGVSSYEQYF.

V gene TRBV4-1 combines with J gene TRBJ2-3; D might be TRBD2 (6 bases). The CDR3 consists of 17 residues. The ends were cut back, 0 bases at V and 0 bases at J, with 13 bases in the middle. Germline V gene lookup returns CDR1 MGHRA and CDR2 YSYEKL. The CDR3 region has the DNA TGCGCCAGCAGCCAAGACGGAGGGTCTCCTAGCACAGATACGCAGTATTTT. It codes for CASSQDGGSPSTDTQYF.

V gene TRBV10-1 combines with J gene TRBJ2-1; TRBD2 matches 7 bases. The CDR3 sequence is 16 residues long. V trimming: 6 bases; J trimming: 0 bases; junction bases outside the gene matches: 8. Germline lookup yields CDR1 WNHNN and CDR2 SYGVQD (reference sequence). CDR3 region: CASRPGGGSSYNEQFF. As DNA, the CDR3 is TGCGCCAGCAGGCCTGGGGGGGGGAGCTCCTACAATGAGCAGTTCTTC.

This chain connects TRBV2 to TRBJ1-2; 8 nucleotides align to TRBD1. The trim removed 9 bases at V and 7 bases at J, leaving 13 bases unmatched. The length of the CDR3 is 14 residues. Looked up from germline, CDR1 is SNHLY and CDR2 is FYNNEI. DNA of the CDR3: TGTGCCAGTCCGGAGGGCAGGGGGCAGGGTGGCTACACCTTC. Translating gives CASPEGRGQGGYTF.

The CDR3 spells CASSENPLYGYTF. The CDR3 DNA follows: TGTGCCAGCAGTGAAAATCCCCTCTATGGCTACACCTTC. The rearrangement links TRBV6-1 to TRBJ1-2, with D unresolved. Trimming removed 2 bases at V and 4 bases at J, with 8 bases between. The CDR3 extends over 13 amino acids. From germline, CDR1 is MNHNS and CDR2 SASEGT.

The CDR3 spells CASSFRTGTSNYGYTF. For the CDR3, the DNA is TGTGCCAGCAGCTTCCGGACAGGGACTTCTAACTATGGCTACACCTTC. The chain couples TRBV6-2 or TRBV6-3 to TRBJ1-2; 8 bases are shared with TRBD1. Per germline, CDR1 MNHEY and CDR2 SVGEGT. This CDR3 comprises 16 residues. V shed 6 bases, J shed 0 bases, and the junction held 9 bases outside the gene matches.

This clone was detected only once. V gene TRBV28 combines with J gene TRBJ1-1; no clear D. The ends were cut back, 3 bases at V and 2 bases at J, with 13 bases in the middle. The CDR3 length is 15 residues. Germline-derived CDR1 and CDR2 are MDHEN and SYDVKM. In DNA form, the CDR3 reads TGTGCCAGCAGTTTCCCTCCTCCGCGTAACACTGAAGCTTTCTTT. This translates into CASSFPPPRNTEAFF. Together with reference TRBV28 and TRBJ1-1, the CDR3 gives the full variable domain: DVKVTQSSRYLVKRTGEKVFLECVQDMDHENMFWYRQDPGLGLRLIYFSYDVKMKEKGDIPEGYSVSREKKERFSLILESASTNQTSMYLCASSFPPPRNTEAFFGQGTRLTVV.